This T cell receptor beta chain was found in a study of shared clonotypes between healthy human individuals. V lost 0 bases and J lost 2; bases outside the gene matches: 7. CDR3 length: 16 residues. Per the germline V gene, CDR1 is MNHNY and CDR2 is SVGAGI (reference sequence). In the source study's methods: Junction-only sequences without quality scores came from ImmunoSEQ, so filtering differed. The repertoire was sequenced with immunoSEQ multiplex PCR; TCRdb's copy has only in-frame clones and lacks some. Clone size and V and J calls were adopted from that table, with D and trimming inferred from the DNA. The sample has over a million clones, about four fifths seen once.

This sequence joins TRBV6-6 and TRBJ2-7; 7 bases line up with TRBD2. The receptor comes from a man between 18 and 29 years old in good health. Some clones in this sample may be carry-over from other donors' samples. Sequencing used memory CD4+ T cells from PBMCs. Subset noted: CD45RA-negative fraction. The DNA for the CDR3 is TGTGCCAGCAGTTACTCGTACAGCGGGATAACCTACGAGCAGTACTTC. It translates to CASSYSYSGITYEQYF.